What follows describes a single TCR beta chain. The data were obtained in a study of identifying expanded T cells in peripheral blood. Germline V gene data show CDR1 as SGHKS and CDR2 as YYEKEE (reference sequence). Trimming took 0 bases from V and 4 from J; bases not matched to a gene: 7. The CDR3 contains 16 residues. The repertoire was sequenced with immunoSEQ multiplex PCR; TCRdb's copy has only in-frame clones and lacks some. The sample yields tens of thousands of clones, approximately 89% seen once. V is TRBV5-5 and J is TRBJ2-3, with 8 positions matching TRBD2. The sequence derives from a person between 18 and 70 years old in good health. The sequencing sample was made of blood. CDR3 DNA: TGTGCCAGCAGCTTGGAGGTGGCGGGGGGCGCAGATACGCAGTATTTT. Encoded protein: CASSLEVAGGADTQYF.